This entry describes one T cell receptor beta chain. The second PCR ran about 6 to 12 cycles with a sample-barcoded 5' primer and J-beta primers. Each of the samples gave a minimum of 3 million paired-end reads that contained CDR3. One entry per CDR3 protein, called by TCRdb with MiXCR from the 5' RACE reads. This sample has hundreds of thousands of distinct CDR3 sequences; approximately 21% occur once, and the top ten carry under 4%. This sample was included in a study of blood T cells in healthy people across ages. In the study overall: Template switching retrieved approximately one barcoded beta molecule for each two T cells.

With 2 bases removed from V and 0 bases from J, the gap between germline ends came to 11 bases. CDR3 length equals 15 residues. Looked up from germline, CDR1 is SQVTM and CDR2 is ANQGSEA. Sequenced input: blood. The receptor's source is a man in his 70s in good health. This chain connects TRBV29-1 to TRBJ2-1; D assignment may be TRBD1 or TRBD2 (6 bases each). The CDR3 region is CSVEMTGASYNEQFF. CDR3 DNA: TGCAGCGTTGAAATGACGGGGGCCTCCTACAATGAGCAGTTCTTC.